Below, one TCR beta chain is given with its context. The data belong to a study of shared T cell receptors in the human thymus. Only in-frame clones appear in the TCRdb table, and some are missing; sequencing was by immunoSEQ multiplex PCR. The table records 550,000 to 800,000 clones, roughly 88% of them present only once. CDR3 length equals 17 residues. V lost 6 bases to trimming and J lost 8 bases; unmatched junction nucleotides: 23. The germline CDR1 and CDR2 sequences are SQVTM and ANQGSEA. Separately, the same data were catalogued under a study of human thymus T cells. That report adds: Thymic tissue was derived from resections collected during corrective heart surgery. Related studies noted strongly shared thymic repertoires across unrelated people.

Sequencing used thymocytes. The V gene is TRBV29-1, the J gene TRBJ1-2, with 8 bases aligning to TRBD1. This TCR was sampled from a girl under three years old with a congenital heart defect. Here the CDR3 reads CSVARGKDRAIWGGYTF. The CDR3 region has the DNA TGCAGCGTAGCCCGGGGGAAGGACAGGGCCATCTGGGGAGGCTACACCTTC.